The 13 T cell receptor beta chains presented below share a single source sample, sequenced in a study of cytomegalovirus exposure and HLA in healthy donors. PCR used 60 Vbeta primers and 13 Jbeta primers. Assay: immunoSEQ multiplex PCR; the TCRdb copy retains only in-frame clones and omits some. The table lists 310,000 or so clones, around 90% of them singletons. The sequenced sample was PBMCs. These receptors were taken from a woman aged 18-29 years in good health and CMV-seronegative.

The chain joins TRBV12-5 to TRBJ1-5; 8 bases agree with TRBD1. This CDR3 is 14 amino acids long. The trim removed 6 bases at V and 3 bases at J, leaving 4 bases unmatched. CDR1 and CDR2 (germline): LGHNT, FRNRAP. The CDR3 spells CASGSGGSNQPQHF. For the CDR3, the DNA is TGTGCTAGTGGGTCAGGGGGCTCCAATCAGCCCCAGCATTTT.

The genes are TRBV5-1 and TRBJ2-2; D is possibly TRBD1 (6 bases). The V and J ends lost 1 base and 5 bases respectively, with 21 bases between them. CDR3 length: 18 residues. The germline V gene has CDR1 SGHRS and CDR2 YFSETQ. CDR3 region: CASSLRVQGQGRTGELFF. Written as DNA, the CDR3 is TGCGCCAGCAGCTTGAGGGTTCAGGGGCAAGGTCGGACCGGGGAGCTGTTTTTT. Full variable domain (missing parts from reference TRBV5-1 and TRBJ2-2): KAGVTQTPRYLIKTRGQQVTLSCSPISGHRSVSWYQQTPGQGLQFLFEYFSETQRNKGNFPGRFSGRQFSNSRSEMNVSTLELGDSALYLCASSLRVQGQGRTGELFFGEGSRLTVL.

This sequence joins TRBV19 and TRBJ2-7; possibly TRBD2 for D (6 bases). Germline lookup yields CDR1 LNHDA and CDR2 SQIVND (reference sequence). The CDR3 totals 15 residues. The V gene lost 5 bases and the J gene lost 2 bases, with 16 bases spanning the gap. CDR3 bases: TGTGCCAGTAGTCGCGGGGCAGAAACTCCCTACGAGCAGTACTTC. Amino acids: CASSRGAETPYEQYF.

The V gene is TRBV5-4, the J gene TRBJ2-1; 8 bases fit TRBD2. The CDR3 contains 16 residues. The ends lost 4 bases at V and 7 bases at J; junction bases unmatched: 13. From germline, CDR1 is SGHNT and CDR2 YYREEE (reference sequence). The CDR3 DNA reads TGTGCCAGCAGCCGAAAGGAGGGAGCGGGGGTTAATGAGCAGTTCTTC. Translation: CASSRKEGAGVNEQFF.

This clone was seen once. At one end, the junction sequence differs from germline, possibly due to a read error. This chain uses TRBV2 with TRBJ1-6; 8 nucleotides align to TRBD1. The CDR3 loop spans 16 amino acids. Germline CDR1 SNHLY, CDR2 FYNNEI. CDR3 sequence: CASSERDRSLISPLLF. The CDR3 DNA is TGTGCCAGCAGTGAAAGGGACAGGAGTTTGATTTCACCCCTCCTCTTT. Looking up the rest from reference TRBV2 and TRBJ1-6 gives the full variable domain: EPEVTQTPSHQVTQMGQEVILRCVPISNHLYFYWYRQILGQKVEFLVSFYNNEISEKSEIFDDQFSVERPDGSNFTLKIRSTKLEDSAMYFCASSERDRSLISPLLFGNGTRLTVT.

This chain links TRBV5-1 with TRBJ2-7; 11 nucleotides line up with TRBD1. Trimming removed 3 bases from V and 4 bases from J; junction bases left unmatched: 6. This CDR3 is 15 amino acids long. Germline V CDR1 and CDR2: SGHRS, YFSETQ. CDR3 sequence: CASSSIGQGAYEQYF. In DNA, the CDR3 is TGCGCCAGCAGCTCTATAGGACAGGGGGCTTACGAGCAGTACTTC.

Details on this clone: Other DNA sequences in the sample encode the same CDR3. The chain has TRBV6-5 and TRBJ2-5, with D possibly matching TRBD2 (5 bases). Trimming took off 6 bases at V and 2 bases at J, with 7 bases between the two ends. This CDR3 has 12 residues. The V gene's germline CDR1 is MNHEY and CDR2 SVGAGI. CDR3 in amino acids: CASRRGQETQYF. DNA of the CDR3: TGTGCCAGCAGACGGGGACAAGAGACCCAGTACTTC.

The CDR3 DNA is TGTGCCAGCAGCTTGGTACAGGGGACTGGGGCCCAGTACTTC. This codes for CASSLVQGTGAQYF. This chain connects TRBV5-8 to TRBJ2-5; weak D call: TRBD1 (7 bases). V shed 0 bases and J shed 9 bases, with 15 bases lying between them. Germline-derived CDR1 and CDR2 are SGHTS and YDEGEE. The length of the CDR3 is 14 residues.

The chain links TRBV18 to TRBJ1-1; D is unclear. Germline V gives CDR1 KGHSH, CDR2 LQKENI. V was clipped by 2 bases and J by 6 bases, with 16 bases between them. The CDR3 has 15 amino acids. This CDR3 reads CASSPTEGASAEAFF. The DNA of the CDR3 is TGTGCCAGCTCACCAACAGAGGGCGCGAGCGCTGAAGCTTTCTTT.

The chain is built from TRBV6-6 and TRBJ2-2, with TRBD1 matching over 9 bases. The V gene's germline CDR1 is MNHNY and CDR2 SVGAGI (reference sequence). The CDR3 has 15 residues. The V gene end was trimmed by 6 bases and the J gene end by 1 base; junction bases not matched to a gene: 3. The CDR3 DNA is TGTGCCAGCAGCGGACAGGGGCAGAACACCGGGGAGCTGTTTTTT. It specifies CASSGQGQNTGELFF.

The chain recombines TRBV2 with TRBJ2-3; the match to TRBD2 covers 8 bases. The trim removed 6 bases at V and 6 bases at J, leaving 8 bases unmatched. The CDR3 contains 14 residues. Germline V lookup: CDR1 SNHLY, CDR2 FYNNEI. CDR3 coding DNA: TGTGCCAGCAGACAGAGGACTAGCCCCGATACGCAGTATTTT. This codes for CASRQRTSPDTQYF.

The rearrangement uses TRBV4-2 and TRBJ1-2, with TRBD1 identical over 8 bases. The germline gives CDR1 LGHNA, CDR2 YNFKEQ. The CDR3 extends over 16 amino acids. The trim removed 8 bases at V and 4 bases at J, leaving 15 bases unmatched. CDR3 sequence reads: CASRSIQGEGSYGYTF. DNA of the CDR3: TGTGCCAGCCGATCTATACAGGGGGAAGGGAGCTATGGCTACACCTTC.

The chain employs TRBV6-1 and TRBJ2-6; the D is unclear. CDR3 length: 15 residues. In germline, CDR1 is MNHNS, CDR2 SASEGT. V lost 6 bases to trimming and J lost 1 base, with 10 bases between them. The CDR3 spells CASSATVSGANVLTF. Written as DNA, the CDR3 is TGTGCCAGCAGCGCCACAGTTTCTGGGGCCAACGTCCTGACTTTC.